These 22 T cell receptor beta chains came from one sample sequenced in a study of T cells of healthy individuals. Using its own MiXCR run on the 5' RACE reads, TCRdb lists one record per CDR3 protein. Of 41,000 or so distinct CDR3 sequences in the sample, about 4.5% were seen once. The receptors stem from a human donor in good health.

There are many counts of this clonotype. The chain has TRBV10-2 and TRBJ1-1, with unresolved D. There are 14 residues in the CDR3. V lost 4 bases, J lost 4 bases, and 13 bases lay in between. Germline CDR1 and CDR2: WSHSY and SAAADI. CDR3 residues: CASSVMDASTEAFF. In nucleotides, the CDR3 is TGCGCCAGCAGTGTCATGGACGCGAGCACTGAAGCTTTCTTT.

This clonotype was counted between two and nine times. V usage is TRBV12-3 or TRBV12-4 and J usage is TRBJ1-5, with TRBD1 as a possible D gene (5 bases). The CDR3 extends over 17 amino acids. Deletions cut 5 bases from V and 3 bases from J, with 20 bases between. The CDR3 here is CASSPSRGRRYNQPQHF. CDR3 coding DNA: TGTGCCAGCAGTCCATCCCGGGGGAGGAGATACAATCAGCCCCAGCATTTT.

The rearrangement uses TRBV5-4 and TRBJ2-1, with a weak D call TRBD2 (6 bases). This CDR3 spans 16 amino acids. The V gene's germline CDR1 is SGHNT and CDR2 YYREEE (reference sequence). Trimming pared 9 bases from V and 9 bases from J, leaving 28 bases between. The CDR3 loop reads CANSPGRGRNFGEQFF. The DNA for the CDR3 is TGTGCCAACAGTCCCGGTCGAGGGAGGAATTTTGGTGAGCAGTTCTTC. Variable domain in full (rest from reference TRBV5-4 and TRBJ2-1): ETGVTQSPTHLIKTRGQQVTLRCSSQSGHNTVSWYQQALGQGPQFIFQYYREEENGRGNFPPRFSGLQFPNYSSELNVNALELDDSALYLCANSPGRGRNFGEQFFGPGTRLTVL.

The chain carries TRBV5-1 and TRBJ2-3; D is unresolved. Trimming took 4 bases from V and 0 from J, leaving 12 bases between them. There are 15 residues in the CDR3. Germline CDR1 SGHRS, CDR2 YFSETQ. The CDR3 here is CASSVSQPSTDTQYF. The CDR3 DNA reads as TGCGCCAGCAGCGTCTCGCAGCCCAGCACAGATACGCAGTATTTT. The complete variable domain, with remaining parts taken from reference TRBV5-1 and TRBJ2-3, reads KAGVTQTPRYLIKTRGQQVTLSCSPISGHRSVSWYQQTPGQGLQFLFEYFSETQRNKGNFPGRFSGRQFSNSRSEMNVSTLELGDSALYLCASSVSQPSTDTQYFGPGTRLTVL.

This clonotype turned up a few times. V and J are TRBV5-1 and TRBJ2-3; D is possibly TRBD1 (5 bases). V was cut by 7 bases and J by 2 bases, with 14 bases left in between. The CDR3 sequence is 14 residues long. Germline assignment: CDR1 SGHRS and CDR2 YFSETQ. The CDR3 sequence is CASFREWNTDTQYF. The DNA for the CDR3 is TGCGCCAGCTTCAGGGAATGGAACACAGATACGCAGTATTTT.

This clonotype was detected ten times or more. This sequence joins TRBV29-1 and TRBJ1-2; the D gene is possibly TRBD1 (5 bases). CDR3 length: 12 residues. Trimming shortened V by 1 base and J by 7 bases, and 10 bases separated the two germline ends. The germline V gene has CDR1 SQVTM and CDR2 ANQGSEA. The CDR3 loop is CSVEVDSGGYTF. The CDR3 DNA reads TGCAGCGTTGAAGTAGACAGCGGTGGCTACACCTTC.

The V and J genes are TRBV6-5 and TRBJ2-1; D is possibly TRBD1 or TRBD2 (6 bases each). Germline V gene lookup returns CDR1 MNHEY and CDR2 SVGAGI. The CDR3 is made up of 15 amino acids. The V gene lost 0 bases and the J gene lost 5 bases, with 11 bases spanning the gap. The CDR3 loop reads CASSYSTGADNEQFF. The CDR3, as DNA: TGTGCCAGCAGTTACTCGACGGGGGCCGACAATGAGCAGTTCTTC.

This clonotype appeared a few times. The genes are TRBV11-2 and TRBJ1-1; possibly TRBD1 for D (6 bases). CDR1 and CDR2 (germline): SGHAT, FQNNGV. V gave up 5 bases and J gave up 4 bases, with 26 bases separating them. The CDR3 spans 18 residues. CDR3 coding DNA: TGTGCCAGCAGCCAGTTTGGGGGGTGGGGGCTTACGGGCACTGAAGCTTTCTTT. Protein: CASSQFGGWGLTGTEAFF.

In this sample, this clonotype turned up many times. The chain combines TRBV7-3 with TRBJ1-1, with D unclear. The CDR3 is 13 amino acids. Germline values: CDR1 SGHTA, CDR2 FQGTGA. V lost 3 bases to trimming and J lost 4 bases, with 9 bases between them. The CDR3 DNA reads TGTGCCAGCAGCTTCACACAAGTCACTGAAGCTTTCTTT. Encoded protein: CASSFTQVTEAFF. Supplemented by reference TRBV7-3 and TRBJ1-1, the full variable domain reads GAGVSQTPSNKVTEKGKYVELRCDPISGHTALYWYRQSLGQGPEFLIYFQGTGAADDSGLPNDRFFAVRPEGSVSTLKIQRTERGDSAVYLCASSFTQVTEAFFGQGTRLTVV.

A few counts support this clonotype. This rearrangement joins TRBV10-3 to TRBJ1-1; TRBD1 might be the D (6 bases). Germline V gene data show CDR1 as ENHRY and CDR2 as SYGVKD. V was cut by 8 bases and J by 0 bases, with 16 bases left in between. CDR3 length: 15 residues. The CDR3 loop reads CAIHDPGTLNTEAFF. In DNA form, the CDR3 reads TGTGCCATCCACGATCCAGGGACATTGAACACTGAAGCTTTCTTT.

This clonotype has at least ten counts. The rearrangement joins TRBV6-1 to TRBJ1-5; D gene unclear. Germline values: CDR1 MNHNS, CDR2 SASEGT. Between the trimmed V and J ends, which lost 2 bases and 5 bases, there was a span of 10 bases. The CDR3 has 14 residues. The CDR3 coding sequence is TGTGCCAGCAGTGAAAACCCCTACTATCAGCCCCAGCATTTT. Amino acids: CASSENPYYQPQHF.

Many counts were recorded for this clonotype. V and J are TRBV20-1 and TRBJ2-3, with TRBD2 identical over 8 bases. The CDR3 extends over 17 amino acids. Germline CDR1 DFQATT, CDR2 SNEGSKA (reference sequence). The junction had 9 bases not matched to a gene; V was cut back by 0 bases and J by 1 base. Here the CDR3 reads CSARDPDGRARTDTQYF. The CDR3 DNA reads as TGCAGTGCTAGAGACCCTGACGGGAGGGCCCGCACAGATACGCAGTATTTT.

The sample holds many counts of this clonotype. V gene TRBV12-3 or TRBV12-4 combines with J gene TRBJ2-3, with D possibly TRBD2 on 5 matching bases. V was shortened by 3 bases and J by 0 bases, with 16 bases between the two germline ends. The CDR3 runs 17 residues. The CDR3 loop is CASSLFGVSWSTDTQYF. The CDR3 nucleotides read TGTGCCAGCAGTTTGTTCGGGGTTTCGTGGAGCACAGATACGCAGTATTTT.

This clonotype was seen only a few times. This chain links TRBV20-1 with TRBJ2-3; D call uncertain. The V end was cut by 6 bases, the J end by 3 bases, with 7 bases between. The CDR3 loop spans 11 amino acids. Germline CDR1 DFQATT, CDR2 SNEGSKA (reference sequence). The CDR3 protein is CSADATDTQYF. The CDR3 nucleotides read TGCAGTGCCGACGCTACAGATACGCAGTATTTT.

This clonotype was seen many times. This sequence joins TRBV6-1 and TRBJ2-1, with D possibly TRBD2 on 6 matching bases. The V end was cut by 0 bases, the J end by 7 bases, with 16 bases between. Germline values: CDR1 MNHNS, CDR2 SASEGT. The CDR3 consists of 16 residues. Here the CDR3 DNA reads TGTGCCAGCAGTGAAGCCATGGGCCAAGGGAGGAATGAGCAGTTCTTC. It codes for CASSEAMGQGRNEQFF.

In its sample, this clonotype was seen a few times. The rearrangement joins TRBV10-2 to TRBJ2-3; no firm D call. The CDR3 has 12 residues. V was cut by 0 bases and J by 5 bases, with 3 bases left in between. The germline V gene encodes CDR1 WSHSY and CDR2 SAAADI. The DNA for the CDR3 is TGCGCCAGCAGTGAGTCGGGAGATACGCAGTATTTT. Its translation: CASSESGDTQYF.

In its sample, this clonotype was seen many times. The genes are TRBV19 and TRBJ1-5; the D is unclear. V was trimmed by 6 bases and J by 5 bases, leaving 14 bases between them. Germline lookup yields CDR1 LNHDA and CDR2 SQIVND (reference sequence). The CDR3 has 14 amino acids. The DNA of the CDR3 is TGTGCCAGTAGCCCCACCGGGAACGATCAGCCCCAGCATTTT. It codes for CASSPTGNDQPQHF. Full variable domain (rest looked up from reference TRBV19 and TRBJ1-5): DGGITQSPKYLFRKEGQNVTLSCEQNLNHDAMYWYRQDPGQGLRLIYYSQIVNDFQKGDIAEGYSVSREKKESFPLTVTSAQKNPTAFYLCASSPTGNDQPQHFGDGTRLSIL.

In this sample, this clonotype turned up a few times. The CDR3 sequence: CASTVYRGGPPEQFF. For the CDR3, the DNA is TGTGCCAGCACGGTATATCGCGGGGGTCCCCCAGAGCAGTTCTTC. The rearrangement uses TRBV12-3 or TRBV12-4 and TRBJ2-1; TRBD2 matches 7 bases. CDR3 length: 15 residues. With V trimmed by 7 bases and J by 10 bases, 16 bases remained unmatched.

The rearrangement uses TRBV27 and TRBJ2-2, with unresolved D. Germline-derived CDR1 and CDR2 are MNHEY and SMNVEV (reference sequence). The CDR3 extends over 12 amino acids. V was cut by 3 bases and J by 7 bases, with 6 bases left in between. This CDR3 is CASSLMGGELFF. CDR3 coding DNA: TGTGCCAGCAGTTTGATGGGCGGGGAGCTGTTTTTT.

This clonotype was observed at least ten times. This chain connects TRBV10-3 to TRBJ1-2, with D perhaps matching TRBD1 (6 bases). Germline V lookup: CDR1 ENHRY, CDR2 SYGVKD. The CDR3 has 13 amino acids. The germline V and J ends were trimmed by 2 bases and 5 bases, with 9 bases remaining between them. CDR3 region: CAISEGQSYGYTF. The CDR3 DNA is TGTGCCATCAGTGAGGGACAGAGTTATGGCTACACCTTC.

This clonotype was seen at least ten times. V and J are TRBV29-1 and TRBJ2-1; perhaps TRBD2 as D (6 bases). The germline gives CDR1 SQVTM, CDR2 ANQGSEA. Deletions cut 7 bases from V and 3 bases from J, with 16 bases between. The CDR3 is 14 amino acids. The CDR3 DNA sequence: TGCAGCGGACGCCACAGCGGGTTCTACAATGAGCAGTTCTTC. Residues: CSGRHSGFYNEQFF.

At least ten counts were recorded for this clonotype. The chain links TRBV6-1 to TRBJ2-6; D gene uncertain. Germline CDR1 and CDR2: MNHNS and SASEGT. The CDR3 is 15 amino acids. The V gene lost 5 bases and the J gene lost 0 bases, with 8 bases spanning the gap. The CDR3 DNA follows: TGTGCCAGCAGTCAAGACCGCTCTGGGGCCAACGTCCTGACTTTC. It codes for CASSQDRSGANVLTF.